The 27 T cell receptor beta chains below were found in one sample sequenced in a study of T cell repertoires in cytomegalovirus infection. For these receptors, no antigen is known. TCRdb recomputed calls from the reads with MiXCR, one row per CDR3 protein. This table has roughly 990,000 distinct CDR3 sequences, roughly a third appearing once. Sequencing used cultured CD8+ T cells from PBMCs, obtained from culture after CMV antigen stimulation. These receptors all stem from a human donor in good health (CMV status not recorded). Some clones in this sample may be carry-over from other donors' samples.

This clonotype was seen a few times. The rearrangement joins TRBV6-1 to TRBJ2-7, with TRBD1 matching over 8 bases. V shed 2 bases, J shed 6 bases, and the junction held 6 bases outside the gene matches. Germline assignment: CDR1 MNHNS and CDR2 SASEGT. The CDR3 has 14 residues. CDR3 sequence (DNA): TGTGCCAGCAGTGAATGGGTCAGGGGGCCCGAGCAGTACTTC. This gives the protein CASSEWVRGPEQYF.

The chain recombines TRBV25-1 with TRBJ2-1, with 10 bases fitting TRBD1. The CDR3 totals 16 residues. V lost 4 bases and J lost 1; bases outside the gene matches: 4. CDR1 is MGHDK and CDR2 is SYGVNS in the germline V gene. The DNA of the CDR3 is TGTGCCAGCAGTGGTTGGGACAGGGGATCCTACAATGAGCAGTTCTTC. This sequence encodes CASSGWDRGSYNEQFF. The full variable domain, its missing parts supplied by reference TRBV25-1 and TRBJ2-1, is EADIYQTPRYLVIGTGKKITLECSQTMGHDKMYWYQQDPGMELHLIHYSYGVNSTEKGDLSSESTVSRIRTEHFPLTLESARPSHTSQYLCASSGWDRGSYNEQFFGPGTRLTVL.

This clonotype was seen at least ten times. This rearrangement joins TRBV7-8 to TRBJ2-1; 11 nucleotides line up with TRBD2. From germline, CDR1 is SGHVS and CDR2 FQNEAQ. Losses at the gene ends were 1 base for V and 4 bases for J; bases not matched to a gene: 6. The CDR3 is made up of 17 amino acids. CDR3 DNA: TGTGCCAGCAGCTTAGAGAGGGCTAGCGGGGGGTACAATGAGCAGTTCTTC. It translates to CASSLERASGGYNEQFF.

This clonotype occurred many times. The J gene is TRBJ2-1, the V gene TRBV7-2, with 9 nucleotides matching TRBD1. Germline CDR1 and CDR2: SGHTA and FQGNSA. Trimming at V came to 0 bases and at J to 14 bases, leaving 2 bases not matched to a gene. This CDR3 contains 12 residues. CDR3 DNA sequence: TGTGCCAGCAGCTTAGCGTGGACAGGGGAGTTCTTC. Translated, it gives CASSLAWTGEFF.

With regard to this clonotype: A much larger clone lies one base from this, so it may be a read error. CDR3 in amino acids: CASSLVTGLAGGRSTGELFF. CDR3 coding DNA: TGTGCCAGCAGCTTAGTGACGGGGCTAGCGGGGGGGCGAAGCACCGGGGAGCTGTTTTTT. The chain joins TRBV7-6 to TRBJ2-2, with 12 bases identical to TRBD2. Germline assignment: CDR1 SGHVS and CDR2 FNYEAQ. CDR3 length: 20 residues. The V and J ends lost 1 base and 4 bases, in that order; junction bases with no gene match: 13. Full variable domain (remainder filled in from reference TRBV7-6 and TRBJ2-2): GAGVSQSPRYKVTKRGQDVALRCDPISGHVSLYWYRQALGQGPEFLTYFNYEAQQDKSGLPNDRFSAERPEGSISTLTIQRTEQRDSAMYRCASSLVTGLAGGRSTGELFFGEGSRLTVL.

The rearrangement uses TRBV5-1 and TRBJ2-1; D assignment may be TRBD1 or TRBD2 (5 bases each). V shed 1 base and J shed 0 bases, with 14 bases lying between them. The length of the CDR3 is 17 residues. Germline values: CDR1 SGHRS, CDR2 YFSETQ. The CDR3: CASSLLPPGSSYNEQFF. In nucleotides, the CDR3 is TGCGCCAGCAGCTTGTTACCCCCAGGGAGCTCCTACAATGAGCAGTTCTTC.

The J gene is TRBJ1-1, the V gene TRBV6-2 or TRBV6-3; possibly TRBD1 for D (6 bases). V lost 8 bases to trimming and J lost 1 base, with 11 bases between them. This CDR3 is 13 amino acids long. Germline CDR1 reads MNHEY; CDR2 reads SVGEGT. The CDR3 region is CASGGTGNTEAFF. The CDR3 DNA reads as TGTGCCAGCGGGGGCACAGGGAACACTGAAGCTTTCTTT.

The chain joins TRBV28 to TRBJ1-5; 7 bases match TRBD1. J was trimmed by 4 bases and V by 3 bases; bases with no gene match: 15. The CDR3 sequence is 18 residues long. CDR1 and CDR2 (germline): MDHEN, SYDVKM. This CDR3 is CASSFGGGIGQQNQPQHF. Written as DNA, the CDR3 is TGTGCCAGCAGTTTTGGAGGGGGCATCGGACAGCAGAATCAGCCCCAGCATTTT.

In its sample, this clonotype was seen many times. Here the CDR3 reads CASCRDRGHSNQPQHF. In DNA form, the CDR3 reads TGTGCCAGCTGCCGGGACAGGGGCCATAGCAATCAGCCCCAGCATTTT. J is TRBJ1-5 and V is TRBV7-8; 10 bases fit TRBD1. V lost 8 bases to trimming and J lost 0 bases; unmatched junction nucleotides: 7. This CDR3 region has 16 residues. The germline V gene has CDR1 SGHVS and CDR2 FQNEAQ.

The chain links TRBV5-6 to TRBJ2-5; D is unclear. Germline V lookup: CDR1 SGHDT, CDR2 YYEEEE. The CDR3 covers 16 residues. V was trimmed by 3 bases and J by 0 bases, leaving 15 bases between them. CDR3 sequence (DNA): TGTGCCAGCAGCTACGCTCAAGGACGCCACCAAGAGACCCAGTACTTC. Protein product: CASSYAQGRHQETQYF.

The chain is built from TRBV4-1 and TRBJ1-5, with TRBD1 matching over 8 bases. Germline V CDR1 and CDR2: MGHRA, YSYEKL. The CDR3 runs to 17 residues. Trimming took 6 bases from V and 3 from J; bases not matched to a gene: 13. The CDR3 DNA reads TGCGCCAGCAGGCAGGCGACAGGGGAAGATGACAATCAGCCCCAGCATTTT. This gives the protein CASRQATGEDDNQPQHF.

CDR3 DNA: TGTGCCACCAGCAGAGACCCCGGGGGACAGATTAATGAAAAACTGTTTTTT. As protein: CATSRDPGGQINEKLFF. The genes are TRBV15 and TRBJ1-4; 7 bases are shared with TRBD1. Germline-derived CDR1 and CDR2 are LNHNV and YYDKDF (reference sequence). The CDR3 consists of 17 residues. The junction had 8 bases not matched to a gene; V was cut back by 0 bases and J by 4 bases. Full variable domain (rest looked up from reference TRBV15 and TRBJ1-4): DAMVIQNPRYQVTQFGKPVTLSCSQTLNHNVMYWYQQKSSQAPKLLFHYYDKDFNNEADTPDNFQSRRPNTSFCFLDIRSPGLGDTAMYLCATSRDPGGQINEKLFFGSGTQLSVL.

The CDR3 sequence: CATSREVSGEQFF. The CDR3, as DNA: TGTGCCACCAGCAGAGAGGTCTCAGGGGAGCAGTTCTTC. The J gene is TRBJ2-1, the V gene TRBV15; TRBD1 might be the D (5 bases). The V gene lost 0 bases and the J gene lost 10 bases, with 10 bases spanning the gap. The CDR3 sequence is 13 residues long. Germline-derived CDR1 and CDR2 are LNHNV and YYDKDF (reference sequence).

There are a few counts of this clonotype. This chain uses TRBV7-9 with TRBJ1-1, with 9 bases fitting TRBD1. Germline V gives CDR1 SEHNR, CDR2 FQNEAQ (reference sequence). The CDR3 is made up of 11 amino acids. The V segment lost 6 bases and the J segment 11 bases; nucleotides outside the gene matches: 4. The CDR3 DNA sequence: TGTGCCAGCAGTACAGGGGGCGAGGCTTTCTTT. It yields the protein CASSTGGEAFF.

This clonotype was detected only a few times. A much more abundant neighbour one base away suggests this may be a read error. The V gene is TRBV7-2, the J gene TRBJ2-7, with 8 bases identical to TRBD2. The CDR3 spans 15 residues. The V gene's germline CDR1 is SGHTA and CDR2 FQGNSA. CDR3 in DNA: TGTGCCAGCAGCTTAGAAAGCGGGGGAACCTACAAGCAGTACTTC. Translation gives CASSLESGGTYKQYF.

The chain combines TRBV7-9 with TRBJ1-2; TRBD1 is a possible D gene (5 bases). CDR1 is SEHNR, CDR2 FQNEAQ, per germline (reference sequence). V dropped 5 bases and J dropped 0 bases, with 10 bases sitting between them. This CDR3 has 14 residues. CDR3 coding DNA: TGTGCCAGCAGCGGGGGTGTCGCTAACTATGGCTACACCTTC. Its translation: CASSGGVANYGYTF.

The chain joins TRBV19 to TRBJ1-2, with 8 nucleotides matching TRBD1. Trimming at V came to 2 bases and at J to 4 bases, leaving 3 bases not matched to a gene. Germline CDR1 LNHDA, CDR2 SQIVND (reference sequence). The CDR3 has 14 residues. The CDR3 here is CASSIRDRTYGYTF. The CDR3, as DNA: TGTGCCAGTAGTATAAGGGACAGGACCTATGGCTACACCTTC.

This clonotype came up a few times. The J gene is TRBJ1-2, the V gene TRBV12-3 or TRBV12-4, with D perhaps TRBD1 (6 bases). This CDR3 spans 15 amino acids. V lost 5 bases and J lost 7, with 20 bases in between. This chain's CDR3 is CASSDFLGGAGGYTF. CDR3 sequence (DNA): TGTGCCAGCAGTGATTTTCTAGGGGGGGCCGGTGGCTACACCTTC.

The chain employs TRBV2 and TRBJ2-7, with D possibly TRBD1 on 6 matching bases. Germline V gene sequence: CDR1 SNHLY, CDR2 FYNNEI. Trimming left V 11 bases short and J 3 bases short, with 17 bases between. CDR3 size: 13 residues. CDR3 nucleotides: TGTGCCCTGAAAAGGGGGTCGGACTACGAGCAGTACTTC. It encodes CALKRGSDYEQYF.

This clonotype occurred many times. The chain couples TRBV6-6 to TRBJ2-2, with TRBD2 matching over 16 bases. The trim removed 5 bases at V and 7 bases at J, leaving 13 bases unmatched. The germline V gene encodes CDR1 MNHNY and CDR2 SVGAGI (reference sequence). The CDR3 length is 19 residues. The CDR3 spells CASSAPGLAGGLWIGELFF. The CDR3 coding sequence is TGTGCCAGCAGTGCCCCGGGACTAGCGGGGGGGTTATGGATCGGGGAGCTGTTTTTT.

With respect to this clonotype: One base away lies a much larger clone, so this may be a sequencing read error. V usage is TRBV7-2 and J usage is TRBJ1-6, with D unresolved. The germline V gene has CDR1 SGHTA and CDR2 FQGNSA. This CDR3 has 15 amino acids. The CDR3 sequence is CASSLKTAYNSLLHF. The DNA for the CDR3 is TGTGCCAGCAGCTTAAAGACGGCCTATAATTCACTCCTCCACTTT.

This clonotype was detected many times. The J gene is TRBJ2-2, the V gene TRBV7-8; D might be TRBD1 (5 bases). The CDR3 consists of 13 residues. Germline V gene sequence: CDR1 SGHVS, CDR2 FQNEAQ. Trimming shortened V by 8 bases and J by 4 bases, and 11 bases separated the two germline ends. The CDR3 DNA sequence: TGTGCCAGCGGACACCCCATCACCGGGGAGCTGTTTTTT. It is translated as CASGHPITGELFF.

CDR3 bases: TGTGCCAGCAGTTACTCCCCGGGACACAGAAAGGCTGGGGCCAACGTCCTGACTTTC. This gives the protein CASSYSPGHRKAGANVLTF. The chain is built from TRBV6-2 or TRBV6-3 and TRBJ2-6, with D maybe TRBD1 (6 bases). This CDR3 contains 19 residues. Germline V CDR1 and CDR2: MNHEY, SVGEGT. V gave up 0 bases and J gave up 2 bases, with 17 bases separating them.

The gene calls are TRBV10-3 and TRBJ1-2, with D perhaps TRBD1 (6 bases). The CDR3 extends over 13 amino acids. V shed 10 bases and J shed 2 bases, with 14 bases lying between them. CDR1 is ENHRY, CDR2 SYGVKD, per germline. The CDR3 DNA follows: TGTGCCACTGTGACCCAGGGGAACTATGGCTACACCTTC. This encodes CATVTQGNYGYTF.

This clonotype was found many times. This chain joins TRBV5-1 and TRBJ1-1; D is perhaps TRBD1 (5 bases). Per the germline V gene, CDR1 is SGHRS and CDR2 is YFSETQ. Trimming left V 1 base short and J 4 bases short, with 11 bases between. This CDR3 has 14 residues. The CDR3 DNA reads TGCGCCAGCAGCTTGAACGGGGGATTCACTGAAGCTTTCTTT. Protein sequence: CASSLNGGFTEAFF.

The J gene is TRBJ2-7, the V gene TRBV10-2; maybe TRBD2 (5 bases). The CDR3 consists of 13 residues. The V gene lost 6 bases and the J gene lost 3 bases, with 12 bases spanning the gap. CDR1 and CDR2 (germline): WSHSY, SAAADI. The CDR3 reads CASSPRGIYEQYF. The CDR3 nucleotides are TGCGCCAGCAGCCCACGGGGTATCTACGAGCAGTACTTC.

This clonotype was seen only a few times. CDR3 nucleotides: TGTGTCCGCCTTGAGACAGGGAACAATCAGCCCCAGCATTTT. It codes for CVRLETGNNQPQHF. This chain uses TRBV6-1 with TRBJ1-5; the match to TRBD1 covers 7 bases. The CDR3 totals 14 residues. Germline assignment: CDR1 MNHNS and CDR2 SASEGT.